This paragraph reports one TCR beta chain. Its target is unknown. These data are taken from a study of CD4 T cells in relation to SARS-CoV-2 and coronaviruses. About the study: ViraFEST: approximately 10-day antigen culture of PBMCs, then TCR beta CDR3 sequencing. Controls used an HIV-1 Nef peptide pool or no peptide. Study observations and caveats: Monoreactive clones expanded significantly more to SARS-CoV-2 than crossreactive clones did.

Before the COVID-19 pandemic, during about 2011-2019, CD4+ T cells were taken from unexposed donors. Isolation of CD4+ T cells took place after about 9 days in culture. PBMCs were plated at around 2.1 million per well in IL-2-containing medium. The CDR3 runs to 14 residues. Germline V gene sequence: CDR1 SGHAT, CDR2 FQDESV (reference sequence). V lost 1 base and J lost 4, with 8 bases in between. TCRdb's copy holds only in-frame clones and misses some; the assay was immunoSEQ multiplex PCR. Of about 19,000 clones in the sample, 77% were seen once. The rearrangement links TRBV11-1 to TRBJ2-1, with D possibly being TRBD1 (5 bases). This sequence was found in a human donor in good health. The sample taken for sequencing was CD4+ T cells from PBMCs, cultured in vitro. The DNA for the CDR3 is TGTGCCAGCAGCTTAGGGACATTATACAATGAGCAGTTCTTC. This translates into CASSLGTLYNEQFF.